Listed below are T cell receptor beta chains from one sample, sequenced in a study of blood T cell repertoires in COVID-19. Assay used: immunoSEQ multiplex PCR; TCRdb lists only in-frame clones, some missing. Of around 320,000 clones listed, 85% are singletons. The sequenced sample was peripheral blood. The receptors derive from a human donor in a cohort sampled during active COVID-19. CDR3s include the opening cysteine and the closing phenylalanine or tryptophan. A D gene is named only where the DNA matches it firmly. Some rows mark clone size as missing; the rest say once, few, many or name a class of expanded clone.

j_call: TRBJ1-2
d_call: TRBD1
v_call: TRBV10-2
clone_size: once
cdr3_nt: TGCGCCAGCAGTAAGTCGGGGACTCCAGGGGGCTATGGCTACACCTTC
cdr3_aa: CASSKSGTPGGYGYTF

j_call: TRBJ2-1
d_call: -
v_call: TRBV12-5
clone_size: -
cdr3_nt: TGTGCTAGTGGTTTTGGTGAGACCTACAATGAGCAGTTCTTC
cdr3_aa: CASGFGETYNEQFF

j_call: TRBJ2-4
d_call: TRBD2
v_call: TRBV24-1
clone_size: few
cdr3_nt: TGTGCCACCAGTGATGGAAGAGCTAGCGGGGGAGCCAAAAACATTCAGTACTTC
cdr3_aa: CATSDGRASGGAKNIQYF

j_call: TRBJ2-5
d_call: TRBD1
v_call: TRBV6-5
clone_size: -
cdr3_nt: TGTGCCATCGGACAGGGGGATGAGACCCAGTACTTC
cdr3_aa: CAIGQGDETQYF

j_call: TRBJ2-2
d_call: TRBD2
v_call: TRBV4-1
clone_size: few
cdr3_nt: TGCGCCAGCAGCCACCAGAGGGTAGCGGGCCGCACCGGGGAGCTGTTTTTT
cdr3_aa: CASSHQRVAGRTGELFF

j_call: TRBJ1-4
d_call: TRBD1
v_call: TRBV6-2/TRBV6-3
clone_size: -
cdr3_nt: TGTGCCAGCAGTAGGACAGGCAATGAAAAACTGTTTTTT
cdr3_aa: CASSRTGNEKLFF

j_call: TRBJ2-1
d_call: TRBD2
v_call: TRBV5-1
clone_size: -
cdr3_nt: TGCGCCAGCAGCTCGGGACTAGCGGAGCAGTTCTTC
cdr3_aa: CASSSGLAEQFF

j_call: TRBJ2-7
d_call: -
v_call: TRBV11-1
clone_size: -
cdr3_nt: TGTGCCAGCAGCTTAGGTTCCGGGGTTCTGAGTCACGAGCAGTACTTC
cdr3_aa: CASSLGSGVLSHEQYF

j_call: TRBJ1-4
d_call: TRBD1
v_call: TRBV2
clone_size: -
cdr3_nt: TGTGCCAGCACCCCTTCATCGACAGGGCCGGAAGAAAAACTGTTTTTT
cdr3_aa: CASTPSSTGPEEKLFF

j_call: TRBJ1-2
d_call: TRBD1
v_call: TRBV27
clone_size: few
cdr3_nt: TGTGCCAGCAGTCTAGGACCGGGACAGGGAGGCTACACCTTC
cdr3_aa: CASSLGPGQGGYTF

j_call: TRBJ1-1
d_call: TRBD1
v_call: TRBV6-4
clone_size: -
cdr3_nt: TGTGCCAGCAGTAACCGACCGGACAGGGTAAAACCTGAAGCTTTCTTT
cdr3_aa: CASSNRPDRVKPEAFF

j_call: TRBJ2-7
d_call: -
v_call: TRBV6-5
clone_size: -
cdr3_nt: TGTGCCAGCAGTCCCCCCGGGTTTACGCAGTACTTC
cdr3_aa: CASSPPGFTQYF

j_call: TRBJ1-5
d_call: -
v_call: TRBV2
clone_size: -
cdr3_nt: TGTGCCAGCAGGGGAGACAGGAAAGGTCAGCCCCAGCATTTT
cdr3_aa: CASRGDRKGQPQHF

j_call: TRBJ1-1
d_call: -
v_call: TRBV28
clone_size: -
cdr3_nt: TGTGCCAGCAGTTCGGAAGGGTGGAGAGGGAGGAGGACTGAAGCTTTCTTT
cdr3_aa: CASSSEGWRGRRTEAFF

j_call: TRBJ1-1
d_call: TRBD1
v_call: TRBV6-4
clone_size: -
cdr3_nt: TGTGCCAGCCCTAACAGGGGAAAGGCTTTCTTT
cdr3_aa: CASPNRGKAFF

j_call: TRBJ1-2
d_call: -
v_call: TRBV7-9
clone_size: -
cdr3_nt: TGTGCCAGCAGCTTGCGGACAGAGCCGACGGACTATGGCTACACCTTC
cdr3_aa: CASSLRTEPTDYGYTF

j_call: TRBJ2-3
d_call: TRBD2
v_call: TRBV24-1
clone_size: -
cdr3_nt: TGTGCCACCAGTGATTCTCGACTAGCGGACACCACAGATACGCAGTATTTT
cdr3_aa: CATSDSRLADTTDTQYF

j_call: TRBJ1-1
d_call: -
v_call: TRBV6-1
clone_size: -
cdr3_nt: TGTGCCAGCAGTGAATACCGCGGGGCGGTTAACACTGAAGCTTTCTTT
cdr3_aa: CASSEYRGAVNTEAFF

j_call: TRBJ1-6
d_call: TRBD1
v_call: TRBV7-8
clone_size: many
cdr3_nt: TGTGCCAGCAGCCTAGAGGGACAGGGCTCACCCCTCCACTTT
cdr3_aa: CASSLEGQGSPLHF

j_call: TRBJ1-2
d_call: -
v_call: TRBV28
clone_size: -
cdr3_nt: TGTGCCAGCCGGGAGGGGGACTATGGCTACACCTTC
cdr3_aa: CASREGDYGYTF

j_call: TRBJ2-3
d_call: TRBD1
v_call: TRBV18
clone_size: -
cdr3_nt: TGTGCCAGCTCACCAATTGGGACAGGGGCCCCAGATACGCAGTATTTT
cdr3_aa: CASSPIGTGAPDTQYF

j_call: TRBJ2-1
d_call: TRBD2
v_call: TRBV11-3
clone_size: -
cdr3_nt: TGTGCCAGCAGCATCGGGACTAGCGATGAGCAGTTCTTC
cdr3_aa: CASSIGTSDEQFF

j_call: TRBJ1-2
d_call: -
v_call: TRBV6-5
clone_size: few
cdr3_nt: TGTGCCAGCACGGCCAGGGAAAACTATGGCTACACCTTC
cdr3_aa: CASTARENYGYTF

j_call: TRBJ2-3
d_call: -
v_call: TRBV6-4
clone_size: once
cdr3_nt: TGTGCCAGCAGAGAGGACGGGGGAAATTCTCTCACAGATACGCAGTATTTT
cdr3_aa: CASREDGGNSLTDTQYF

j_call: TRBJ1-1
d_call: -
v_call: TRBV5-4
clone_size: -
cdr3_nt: TGTGCCAGCAGCTTGGGGAGGGAGAACACTGAAGCTTTCTTT
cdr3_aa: CASSLGRENTEAFF

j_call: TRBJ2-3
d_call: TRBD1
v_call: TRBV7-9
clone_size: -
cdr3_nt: TGTGCCAGCAGCTTAGGGGTGACAGGGAATTTCAGAGATACGCAGTATTTT
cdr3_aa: CASSLGVTGNFRDTQYF

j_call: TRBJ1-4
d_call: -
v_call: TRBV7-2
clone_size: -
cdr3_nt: TGTGCCAGCAGCCCCATGGCATCCAGGGTTGATGAAAAACTGTTTTTT
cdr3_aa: CASSPMASRVDEKLFF

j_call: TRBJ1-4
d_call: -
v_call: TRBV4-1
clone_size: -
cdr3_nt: TGCGCCAGCAGCCAAGAGGGACAACAACTGTTTTTT
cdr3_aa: CASSQEGQQLFF

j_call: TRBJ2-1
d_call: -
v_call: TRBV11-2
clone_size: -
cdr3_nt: TGTGCCAGCAGCTTAGGGGCGGGGGCAGCCAATCCTCAGTTCTTC
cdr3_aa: CASSLGAGAANPQFF

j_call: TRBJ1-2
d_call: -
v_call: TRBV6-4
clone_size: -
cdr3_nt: TGTGCCAGCAGGCAGGGGAGAGAGGATGGCTACACCTTC
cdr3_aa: CASRQGREDGYTF

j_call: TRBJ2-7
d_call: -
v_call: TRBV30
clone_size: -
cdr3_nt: TGTGCCTGGAGGCGGGACGGGGGGCGGGTCGAGCAGTACTTC
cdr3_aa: CAWRRDGGRVEQYF

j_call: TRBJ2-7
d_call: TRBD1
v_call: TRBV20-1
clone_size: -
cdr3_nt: TGCAGTGCTAGTGATAGGGGACAGGGCCCTTACGAGCAGTACTTC
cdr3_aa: CSASDRGQGPYEQYF

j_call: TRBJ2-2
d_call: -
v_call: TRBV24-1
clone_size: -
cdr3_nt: TGTGCCACCAGTGATCTCCGGGGGATAAACACCGGGGAGCTGTTTTTT
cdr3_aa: CATSDLRGINTGELFF

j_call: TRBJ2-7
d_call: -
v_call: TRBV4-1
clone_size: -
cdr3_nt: TGCGCCAGCAGCCAAGAGTGGAGCGGCTACGAGCAGTACTTC
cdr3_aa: CASSQEWSGYEQYF

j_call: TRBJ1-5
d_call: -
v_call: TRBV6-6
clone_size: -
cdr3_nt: TGTGCCAGCAGTATGGCCAGGGCCTTCATCCAGCCCCAGCATTTT
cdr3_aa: CASSMARAFIQPQHF

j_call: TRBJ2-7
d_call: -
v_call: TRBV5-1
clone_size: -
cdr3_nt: TGCGCCAGCAGCTCCCCACAGGAGAGCTCCTACGAGCAGTACTTC
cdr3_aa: CASSSPQESSYEQYF

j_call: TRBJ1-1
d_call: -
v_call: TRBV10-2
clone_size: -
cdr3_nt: TGCGCCAGCAGGGTTAAAGGGGCTAACACTGAAGCTTTCTTT
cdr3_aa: CASRVKGANTEAFF

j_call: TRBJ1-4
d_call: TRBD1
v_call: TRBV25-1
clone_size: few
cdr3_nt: TGTGCCAGCAGTCCACAGACAGGGGGCAGGGAAAAACTGTTTTTT
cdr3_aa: CASSPQTGGREKLFF

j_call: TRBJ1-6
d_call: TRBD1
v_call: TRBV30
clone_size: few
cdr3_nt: TGTGCCTGCCCCCGAGGACAGGGGTTATCACCCCTCCACTTT
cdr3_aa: CACPRGQGLSPLHF

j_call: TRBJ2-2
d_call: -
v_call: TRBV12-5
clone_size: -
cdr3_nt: TGTGCTAGTGGCTTCGCCACGGGTCGCACCGGGGAGCTGTTTTTT
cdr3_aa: CASGFATGRTGELFF

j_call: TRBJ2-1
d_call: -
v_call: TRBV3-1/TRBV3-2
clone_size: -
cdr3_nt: TGTGCCAGCAGCCAAGCAGCAGGTGAGCAGTTCTTC
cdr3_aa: CASSQAAGEQFF

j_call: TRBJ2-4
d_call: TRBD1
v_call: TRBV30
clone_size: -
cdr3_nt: TGTGCCTGGAGCGGTTTGGGACAGACACTAGCCAAAAACATTCAGTACTTC
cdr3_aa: CAWSGLGQTLAKNIQYF

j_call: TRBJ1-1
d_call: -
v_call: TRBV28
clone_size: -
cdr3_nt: TGTGCCAGCAGTTTAGGAGGGAACACTGAAGCTTTCTTT
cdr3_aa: CASSLGGNTEAFF

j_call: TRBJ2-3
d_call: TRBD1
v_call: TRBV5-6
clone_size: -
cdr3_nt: TGTGCCAGCAGCTCACCGGGACAGATTAGCACAGATACGCAGTATTTT
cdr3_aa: CASSSPGQISTDTQYF

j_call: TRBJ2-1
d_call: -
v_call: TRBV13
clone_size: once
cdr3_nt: TGTGCCAGCAGCCCCTCGTTTCCCGACAATGAGCAGTTCTTC
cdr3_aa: CASSPSFPDNEQFF

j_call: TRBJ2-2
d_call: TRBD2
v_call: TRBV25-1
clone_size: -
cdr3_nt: TGTGCCAGCAGTGGTTATAGCGGGACGAACACCGGGGAGCTGTTTTTT
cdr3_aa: CASSGYSGTNTGELFF